This T cell receptor beta chain is drawn from a study of OX40 agonist ivuxolimab in advanced cancers. Study in general: Three dose-escalation patients had partial responses: one with hepatocellular carcinoma and two with cutaneous melanoma.

Overall study results and limits: Fewer expanded clones were found on average in CD4+ than in CD8+ T cells. Patients who responded partially at 0.1-3.0 mg/kg showed clonal expansion ranking among the lowest.

The germline V and J ends were trimmed by 1 base and 2 bases, with 12 bases remaining between them. Germline V CDR1 and CDR2: SNHLY, FYNNEI. The CDR3 runs to 15 residues. Of note for this clone: Its antigen is as yet unknown.

Assay: immunoSEQ multiplex PCR; the TCRdb copy retains only in-frame clones and omits some. The top ten clones hold around 5.8% of a sample with 96,000 or so clones, 70% to 85% of them seen once. The rearrangement links TRBV2 to TRBJ2-7, with D unresolved. The receptor's source is an adult with an advanced solid tumor such as melanoma, head and neck, liver or kidney cancer. The starting material was CD4+ or CD8+ T cells sorted from blood, obtained in a trial of the OX40 agonist ivuxolimab. The CDR3 DNA follows: TGTGCCAGCAGTGAAGGCCCCTCTGGGACCTACGAGCAGTACTTC. Amino acids: CASSEGPSGTYEQYF.